Sequencing of this T cell receptor beta chain was carried out in a study of vaccination effects on CD4 cells after COVID-19. Sequencing was preceded by expansion of antigen-specific CD4+ T cells with viral peptide pools in the ViraFEST assay. Investigators separated out CD4+ T cells once approximately 9 days of culture had passed. Two doses of either BNT162b2 or mRNA-1273 were given to each participant. No antigens are known for them. TCRdb's copy holds only in-frame clones and misses some; the assay was immunoSEQ multiplex PCR. The repertoire holds some 23,000 clones, with 70% to 80% as singletons. Sequencing was performed on CD4+ T cells from PBMCs cultured with HCoV-229E spike peptides, taken after COVID-19 vaccination. All receptors come from a human donor who received a COVID-19 vaccine.

The chain couples TRBV27 to TRBJ2-2; D remains ambiguous. This CDR3 is built from 18 residues. V lost 2 bases, J lost 1 base, and 17 bases lay in between. Germline loops: CDR1 MNHEY, CDR2 SMNVEV (reference sequence). Here the CDR3 DNA reads TGTGCCAGCAGTTTACTCGAGGTCCGGAGTGAGAACACCGGGGAGCTGTTTTTT. Amino acids: CASSLLEVRSENTGELFF.